The 13 T cell receptor beta chains given below trace back to one sample, sequenced in a study of blood T cells in healthy people across ages. The second PCR ran roughly 6 to 11 cycles with a sample-barcoded 5' primer and J-beta primers. Each CDR3 protein is one row after TCRdb ran MiXCR on the 5' RACE reads. The table includes 1.5 million to 2 million distinct CDR3 sequences, roughly 28% detected once. Sample: blood. These receptors originate from a woman aged 25 to 39 in good health.

The genes are TRBV6-2 or TRBV6-3 and TRBJ2-5; tentative D call: TRBD2 (7 bases). CDR3 length: 19 amino acids. The V end was cut by 0 bases, the J end by 2 bases, with 22 bases between. Germline lookup yields CDR1 MNHEY and CDR2 SVGEGT. The CDR3, as DNA: TGTGCCAGCAGTTACTCGACGGGGGGCCGATTCAGCCCACAAGAGACCCAGTACTTC. Residues: CASSYSTGGRFSPQETQYF.

This chain uses TRBV6-1 with TRBJ2-7, with 11 bases fitting TRBD2. The junction had 13 bases not matched to a gene; V was cut back by 6 bases and J by 0 bases. Germline V gene lookup returns CDR1 MNHNS and CDR2 SASEGT. This CDR3 comprises 18 residues. In DNA form, the CDR3 reads TGTGCCAGCAGCCAGACTAGCGGGGAGGGGGGGTCCTCCTACGAGCAGTACTTC. It codes for CASSQTSGEGGSSYEQYF.

The chain has TRBV20-1 and TRBJ1-5, with D possibly matching TRBD1 (6 bases). Per germline, CDR1 DFQATT and CDR2 SNEGSKA (reference sequence). This CDR3 is 14 amino acids long. V gave up 3 bases and J gave up 4 bases, with 13 bases separating them. The CDR3 protein is CSASQGRENQPQHF. In DNA, the CDR3 is TGCAGTGCTAGTCAGGGGCGGGAAAATCAGCCCCAGCATTTT.

This sequence joins TRBV2 and TRBJ1-6, with 7 bases identical to TRBD1. CDR3 length: 14 amino acids. Germline V gene sequence: CDR1 SNHLY, CDR2 FYNNEI. Germline trimming cut 5 bases from V and 10 bases from J; bases unmatched to any gene: 8. Written as DNA, the CDR3 is TGTGCCAGCAGTTATCCGGGACAGCTCTCACCCCTCCACTTT. Translation: CASSYPGQLSPLHF.

This clonotype was seen a few times. J is TRBJ1-5 and V is TRBV5-1; possibly TRBD1 for D (5 bases). Germline CDR1 reads SGHRS; CDR2 reads YFSETQ. With 2 bases removed from V and 7 bases from J, the gap between germline ends came to 13 bases. The CDR3 sequence is 14 residues long. DNA of the CDR3: TGCGCCAGCAGCTTCCAGGGAGGTGAACAGCCCCAGCATTTT. This encodes CASSFQGGEQPQHF.

The sample holds many counts of this clonotype. The chain is built from TRBV29-1 and TRBJ2-7; possibly TRBD2 for D (6 bases). The germline V and J ends were trimmed by 6 bases and 0 bases, with 15 bases remaining between them. The CDR3 contains 14 residues. The germline V gene has CDR1 SQVTM and CDR2 ANQGSEA. DNA of the CDR3: TGCAGCGTCGCGGGACCTATCAGCTCCTACGAGCAGTACTTC. Translating gives CSVAGPISSYEQYF.

Concerning this clonotype: At one end the junction does not follow the germline gene, possibly because of a read error. The rearrangement joins TRBV29-1 to TRBJ2-5; 9 bases are shared with TRBD1. The CDR3 contains 14 residues. Germline V gene data show CDR1 as SQVTM and CDR2 as ANQGSEA. CDR3 sequence (DNA): TGCGGCGTATCGACAGGGGGATTTCAAGAGACCCAGTACTTC. Protein: CGVSTGGFQETQYF.

J is TRBJ2-6 and V is TRBV14, with TRBD2 identical over 10 bases. This CDR3 spans 17 amino acids. Trimming at V came to 3 bases and at J to 0 bases, leaving 2 bases not matched to a gene. Germline CDR1 is SGHDN and CDR2 is FVKESK. CDR3 nucleotide sequence: TGTGCCAGCAGCCAGAGCGGGAGGGTCTCTGGGGCCAACGTCCTGACTTTC. Amino acids: CASSQSGRVSGANVLTF.

The V call is TRBV10-3, the J call TRBJ2-5; TRBD2 aligns across 9 bases. The CDR3 totals 15 residues. V shed 2 bases, J shed 1 base, and the junction held 2 bases outside the gene matches. CDR1 is ENHRY, CDR2 SYGVKD, per germline. CDR3: CAISEGSGSQETQYF. The CDR3 DNA is TGTGCCATCAGTGAGGGTAGCGGGAGCCAAGAGACCCAGTACTTC.

In this sample, this clonotype turned up a few times. The V and J genes are TRBV20-1 and TRBJ2-1; no clear D. With 0 bases removed from V and 0 bases from J, the gap between germline ends came to 15 bases. Germline lookup yields CDR1 DFQATT and CDR2 SNEGSKA (reference sequence). This CDR3 contains 17 residues. This CDR3 reads CSARDRLGISSYNEQFF. The CDR3 bases are TGCAGTGCTAGAGATCGTTTGGGGATCAGCTCCTACAATGAGCAGTTCTTC.

V and J are TRBV5-1 and TRBJ2-5; no definite D call. The assigned J gene may be wrong: the sequence end matches TRBJ2-7 better. The germline V gene encodes CDR1 SGHRS and CDR2 YFSETQ. This CDR3 has 16 amino acids. The CDR3 DNA follows: TGCGCCAGCAGCTTAGCGTTATCGGCAGCCCCTCCCGAGCAGTACTTC. Protein product: CASSLALSAAPPEQYF.

This clonotype was seen more than once but under ten times. The CDR3 loop reads CASSLGTAGGGTDTQYF. The CDR3 nucleotides read TGTGCCAGCAGCTTAGGGACGGCGGGGGGGGGCACAGATACGCAGTATTTT. The genes are TRBV7-3 and TRBJ2-3, with 9 bases aligning to TRBD2. The germline CDR1 and CDR2 sequences are SGHTA and FQGTGA. There are 17 residues in the CDR3. Trimming removed 2 bases from V and 1 base from J; junction bases left unmatched: 7. The variable domain in full, with the rest retrieved from reference TRBV7-3 and TRBJ2-3, is GAGVSQTPSNKVTEKGKYVELRCDPISGHTALYWYRQSLGQGPEFLIYFQGTGAADDSGLPNDRFFAVRPEGSVSTLKIQRTERGDSAVYLCASSLGTAGGGTDTQYFGPGTRLTVL.

Notes on this clonotype: One base away lies a much larger clone, so this may be a sequencing read error. This chain joins TRBV11-2 and TRBJ2-4, with TRBD2 identical over 10 bases. Per germline, CDR1 SGHAT and CDR2 FQNNGV. The CDR3 consists of 20 residues. The CDR3 DNA reads as TGTGCCGGCAGCCCCACCTCCGGGACTAGCGCGATAATAGCCAAAAACATTCAGTACTTC. Amino acids: CAGSPTSGTSAIIAKNIQYF. Based on the CDR3 plus reference TRBV11-2 and TRBJ2-4, the full variable domain is EAGVAQSPRYKIIEKRQSVAFWCNPISGHATLYWYQQILGQGPKLLIQFQNNGVVDDSQLPKDRFSAERLKGVDSTLKIQPAKLEDSAVYLCAGSPTSGTSAIIAKNIQYFGAGTRLSVL.